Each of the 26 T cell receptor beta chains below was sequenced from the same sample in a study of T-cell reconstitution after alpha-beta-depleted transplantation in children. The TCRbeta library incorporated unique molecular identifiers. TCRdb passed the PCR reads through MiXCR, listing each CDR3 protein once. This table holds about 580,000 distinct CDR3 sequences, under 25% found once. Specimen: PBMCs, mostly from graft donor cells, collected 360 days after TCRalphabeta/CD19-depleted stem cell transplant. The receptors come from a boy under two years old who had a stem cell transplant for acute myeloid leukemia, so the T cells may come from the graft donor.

CDR3 region: CASSGDLNTEAFF. The CDR3 DNA reads as TGTGCCAGCAGTGGGGACCTAAACACTGAAGCTTTCTTT. The chain recombines TRBV2 with TRBJ1-1; possibly TRBD1 for D (5 bases). V lost 4 bases to trimming and J lost 2 bases, with 8 bases between them. The CDR3 consists of 13 residues. The germline V gene encodes CDR1 SNHLY and CDR2 FYNNEI.

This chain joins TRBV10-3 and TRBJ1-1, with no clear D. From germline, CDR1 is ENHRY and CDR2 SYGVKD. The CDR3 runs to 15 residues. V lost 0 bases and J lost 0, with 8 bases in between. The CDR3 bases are TGTGCCATCAGTGAGTCGCGGACCATGAACACTGAAGCTTTCTTT. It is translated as CAISESRTMNTEAFF.

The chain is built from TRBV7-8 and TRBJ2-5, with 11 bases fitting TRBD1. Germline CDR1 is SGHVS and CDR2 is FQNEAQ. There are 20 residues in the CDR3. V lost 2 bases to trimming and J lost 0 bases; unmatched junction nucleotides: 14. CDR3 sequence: CASSLRGVVGTGGYQETQYF. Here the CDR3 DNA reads TGTGCCAGCAGCTTACGGGGGGTGGTAGGGACAGGGGGTTACCAAGAGACCCAGTACTTC.

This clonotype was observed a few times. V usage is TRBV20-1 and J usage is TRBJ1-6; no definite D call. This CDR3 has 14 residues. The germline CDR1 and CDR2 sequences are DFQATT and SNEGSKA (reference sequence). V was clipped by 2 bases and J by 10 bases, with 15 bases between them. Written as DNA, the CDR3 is TGCAGTGCTAGACAGCTCCCTCGAGGGTCACCCCTCCACTTT. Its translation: CSARQLPRGSPLHF.

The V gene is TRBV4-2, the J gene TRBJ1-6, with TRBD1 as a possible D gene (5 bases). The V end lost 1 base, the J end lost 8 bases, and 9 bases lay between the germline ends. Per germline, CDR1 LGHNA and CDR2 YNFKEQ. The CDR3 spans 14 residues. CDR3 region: CASSQAGVDSPLHF. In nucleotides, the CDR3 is TGTGCCAGCAGCCAAGCGGGGGTAGATTCACCCCTCCACTTT.

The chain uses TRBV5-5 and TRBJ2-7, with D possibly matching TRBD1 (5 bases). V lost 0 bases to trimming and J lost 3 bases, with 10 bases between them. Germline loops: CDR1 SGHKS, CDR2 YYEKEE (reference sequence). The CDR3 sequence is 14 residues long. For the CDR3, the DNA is TGTGCCAGCAGCTTGGAGGTTCAGGGCTACGAGCAGTACGTC. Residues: CASSLEVQGYEQYV.

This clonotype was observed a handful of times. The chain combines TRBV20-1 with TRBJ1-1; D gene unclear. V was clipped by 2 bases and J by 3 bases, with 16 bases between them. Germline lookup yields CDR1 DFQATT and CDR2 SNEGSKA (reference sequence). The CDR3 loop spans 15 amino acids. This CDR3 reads CSARSRSGRDTEAFF. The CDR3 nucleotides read TGCAGTGCTAGATCCCGATCGGGTAGGGACACTGAAGCTTTCTTT.

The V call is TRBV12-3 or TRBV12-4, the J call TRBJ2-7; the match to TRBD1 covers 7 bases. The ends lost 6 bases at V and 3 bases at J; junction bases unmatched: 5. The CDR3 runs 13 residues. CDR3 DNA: TGTGCCAGCAGACAGGGGTTGGTCTACGAGCAGTACTTC. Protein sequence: CASRQGLVYEQYF.

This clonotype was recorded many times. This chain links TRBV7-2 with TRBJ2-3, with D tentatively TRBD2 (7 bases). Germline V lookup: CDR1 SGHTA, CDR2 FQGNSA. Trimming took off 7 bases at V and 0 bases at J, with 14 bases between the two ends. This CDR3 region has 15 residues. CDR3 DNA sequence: TGTGCCAGCATCTTCCGGGGGGCTAGCACAGATACGCAGTATTTT. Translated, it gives CASIFRGASTDTQYF.

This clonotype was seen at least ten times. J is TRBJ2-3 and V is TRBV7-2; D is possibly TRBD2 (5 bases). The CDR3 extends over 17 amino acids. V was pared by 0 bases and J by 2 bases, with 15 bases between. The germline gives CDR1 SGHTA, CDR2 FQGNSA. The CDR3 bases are TGTGCCAGCAGCTTAGCGCGGGTCTCCCGAAACACAGATACGCAGTATTTT. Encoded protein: CASSLARVSRNTDTQYF.

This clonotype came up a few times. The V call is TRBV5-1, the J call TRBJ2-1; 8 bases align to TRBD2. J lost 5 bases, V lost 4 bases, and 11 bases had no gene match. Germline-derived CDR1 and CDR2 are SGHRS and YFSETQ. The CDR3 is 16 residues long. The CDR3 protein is CASSAHGGARNNEQFF. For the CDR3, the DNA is TGCGCCAGCAGCGCCCACGGGGGGGCGCGGAACAATGAGCAGTTCTTC.

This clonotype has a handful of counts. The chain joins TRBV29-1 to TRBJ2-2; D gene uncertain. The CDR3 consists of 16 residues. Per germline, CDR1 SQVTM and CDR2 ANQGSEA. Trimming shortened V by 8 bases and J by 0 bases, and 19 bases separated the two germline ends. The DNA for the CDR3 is TGCAGCATCTTTAGGACCTTTTCATCGAACACCGGGGAGCTGTTTTTT. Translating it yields CSIFRTFSSNTGELFF.

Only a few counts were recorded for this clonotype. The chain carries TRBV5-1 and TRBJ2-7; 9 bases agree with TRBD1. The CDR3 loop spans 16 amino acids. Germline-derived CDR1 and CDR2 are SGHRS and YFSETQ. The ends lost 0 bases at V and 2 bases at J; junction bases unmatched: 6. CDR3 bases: TGCGCCAGCAGCTTGGACAGGACAGGGGCCACCTACGAGCAGTACTTC. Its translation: CASSLDRTGATYEQYF.

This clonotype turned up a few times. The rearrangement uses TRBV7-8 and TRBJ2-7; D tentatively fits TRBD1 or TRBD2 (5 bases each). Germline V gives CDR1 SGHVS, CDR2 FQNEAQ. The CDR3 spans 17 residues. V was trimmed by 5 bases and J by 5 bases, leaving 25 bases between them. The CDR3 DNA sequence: TGTGCCAGCAGCCTCATCTTGGTCAGGGACCGAGGTGACGAGCAGTACTTC. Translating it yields CASSLILVRDRGDEQYF.

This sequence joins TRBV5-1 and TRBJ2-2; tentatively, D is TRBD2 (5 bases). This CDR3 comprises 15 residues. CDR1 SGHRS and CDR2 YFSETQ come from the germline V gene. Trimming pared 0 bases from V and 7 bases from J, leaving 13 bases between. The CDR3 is CASSLDGREGGELFF. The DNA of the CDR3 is TGCGCCAGCAGCTTGGATGGTCGGGAAGGCGGGGAGCTGTTTTTT.

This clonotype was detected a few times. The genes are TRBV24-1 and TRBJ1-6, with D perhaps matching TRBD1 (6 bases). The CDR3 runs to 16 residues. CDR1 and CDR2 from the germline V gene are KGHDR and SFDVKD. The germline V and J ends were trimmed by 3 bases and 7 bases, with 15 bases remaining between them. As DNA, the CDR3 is TGTGCCACCAGTGATCCCGCCGCGGGGGCGAATTCACCCCTCCACTTT. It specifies CATSDPAAGANSPLHF.

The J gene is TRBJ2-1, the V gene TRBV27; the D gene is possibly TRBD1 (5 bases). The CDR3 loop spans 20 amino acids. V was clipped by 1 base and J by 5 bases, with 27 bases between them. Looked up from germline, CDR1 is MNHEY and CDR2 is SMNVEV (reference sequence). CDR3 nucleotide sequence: TGTGCCAGCAGTTTATGGCCCCCCCCAGGGATCGCCCCACAGAACAATGAGCAGTTCTTC. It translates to CASSLWPPPGIAPQNNEQFF.

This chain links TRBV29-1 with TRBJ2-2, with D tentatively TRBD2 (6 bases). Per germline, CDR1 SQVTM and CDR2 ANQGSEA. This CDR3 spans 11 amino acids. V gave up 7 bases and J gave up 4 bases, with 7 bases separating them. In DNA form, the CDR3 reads TGCAGCGGGGAGGTCACCGGGGAGCTGTTTTTT. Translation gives CSGEVTGELFF.

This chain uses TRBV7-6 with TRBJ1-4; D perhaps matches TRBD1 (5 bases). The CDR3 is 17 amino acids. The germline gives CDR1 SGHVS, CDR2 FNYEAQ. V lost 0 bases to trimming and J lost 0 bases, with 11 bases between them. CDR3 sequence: CASSLAGPTATNEKLFF. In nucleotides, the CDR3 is TGTGCCAGCAGCTTAGCGGGGCCGACAGCAACTAATGAAAAACTGTTTTTT.

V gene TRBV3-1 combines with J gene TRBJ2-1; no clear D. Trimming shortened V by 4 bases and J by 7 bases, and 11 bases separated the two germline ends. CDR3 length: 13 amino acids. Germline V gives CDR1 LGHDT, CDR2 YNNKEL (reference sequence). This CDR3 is CASSRSNRNEQFF. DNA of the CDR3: TGTGCCAGCAGCCGAAGTAACCGGAATGAGCAGTTCTTC.

The CDR3 sequence: CASSYPGSGELFF. The CDR3, as DNA: TGTGCCAGCAGTTACCCAGGGTCCGGGGAGCTGTTTTTT. The J gene is TRBJ2-2, the V gene TRBV6-6, with a weak D call TRBD1 (5 bases). This CDR3 has 13 residues. V shed 2 bases and J shed 6 bases, with 7 bases lying between them. Germline values: CDR1 MNHNY, CDR2 SVGAGI (reference sequence).

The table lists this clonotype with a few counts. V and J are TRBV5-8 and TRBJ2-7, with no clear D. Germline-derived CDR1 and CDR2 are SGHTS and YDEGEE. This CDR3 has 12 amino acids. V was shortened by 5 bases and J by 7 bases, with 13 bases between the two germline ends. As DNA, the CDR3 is TGTGCCAGCAGACCCACGAGTAAGGAGCAGTACGTC. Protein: CASRPTSKEQYV.

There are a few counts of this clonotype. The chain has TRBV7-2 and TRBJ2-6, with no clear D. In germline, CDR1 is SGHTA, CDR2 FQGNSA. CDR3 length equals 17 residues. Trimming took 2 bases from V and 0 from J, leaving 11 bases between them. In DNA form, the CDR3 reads TGTGCCAGCAGCTTACACAGCTCTTTCTCTGGGGCCAACGTCCTGACTTTC. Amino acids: CASSLHSSFSGANVLTF.

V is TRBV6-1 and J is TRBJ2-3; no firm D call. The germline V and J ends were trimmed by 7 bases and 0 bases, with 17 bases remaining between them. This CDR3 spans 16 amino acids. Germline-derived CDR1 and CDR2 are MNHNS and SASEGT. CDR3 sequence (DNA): TGTGCCAGCAACCGCGAAGGACGTATTAGCACAGATACGCAGTATTTT. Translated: CASNREGRISTDTQYF.

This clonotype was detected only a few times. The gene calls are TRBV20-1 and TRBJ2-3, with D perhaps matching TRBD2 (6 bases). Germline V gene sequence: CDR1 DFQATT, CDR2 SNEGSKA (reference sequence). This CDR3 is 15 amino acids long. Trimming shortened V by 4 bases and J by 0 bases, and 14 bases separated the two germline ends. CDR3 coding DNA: TGCAGTGCTAATCTGCGGGGTCCTAGCACAGATACGCAGTATTTT. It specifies CSANLRGPSTDTQYF.

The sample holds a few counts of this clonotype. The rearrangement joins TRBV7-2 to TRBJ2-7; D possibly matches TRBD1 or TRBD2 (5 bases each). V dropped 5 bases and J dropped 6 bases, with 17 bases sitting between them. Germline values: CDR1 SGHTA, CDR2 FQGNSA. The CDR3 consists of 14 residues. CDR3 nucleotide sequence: TGTGCCAGCAGCCCCAAGGGGCAAGAGGGCGAGCAGTACTTC. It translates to CASSPKGQEGEQYF.